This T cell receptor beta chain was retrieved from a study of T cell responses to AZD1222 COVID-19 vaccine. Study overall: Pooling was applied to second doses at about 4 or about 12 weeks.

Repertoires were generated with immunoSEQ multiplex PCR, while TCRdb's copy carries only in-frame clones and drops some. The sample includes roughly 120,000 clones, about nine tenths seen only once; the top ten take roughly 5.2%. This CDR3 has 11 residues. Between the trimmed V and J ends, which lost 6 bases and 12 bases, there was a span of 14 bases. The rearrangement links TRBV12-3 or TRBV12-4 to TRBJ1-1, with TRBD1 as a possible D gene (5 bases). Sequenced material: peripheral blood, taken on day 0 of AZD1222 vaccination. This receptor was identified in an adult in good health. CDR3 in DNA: TGTGCCAGCAGCCTGGGGCCCAGAACTTTCTTT. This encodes CASSLGPRTFF.